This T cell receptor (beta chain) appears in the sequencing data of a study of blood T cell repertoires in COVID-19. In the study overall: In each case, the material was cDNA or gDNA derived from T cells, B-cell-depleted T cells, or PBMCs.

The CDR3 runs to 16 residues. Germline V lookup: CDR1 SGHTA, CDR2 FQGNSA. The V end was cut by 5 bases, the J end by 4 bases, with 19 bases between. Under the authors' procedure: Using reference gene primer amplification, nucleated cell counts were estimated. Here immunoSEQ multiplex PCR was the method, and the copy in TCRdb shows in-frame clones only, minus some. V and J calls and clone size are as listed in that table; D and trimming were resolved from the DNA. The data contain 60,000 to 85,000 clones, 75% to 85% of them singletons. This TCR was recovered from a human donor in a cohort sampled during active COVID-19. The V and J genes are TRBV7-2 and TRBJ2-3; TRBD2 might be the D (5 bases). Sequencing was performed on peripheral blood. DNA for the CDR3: TGTGCCAGCAGCCAAATCGCGGGCGGATTCCCAGATACGCAGTATTTT. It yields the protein CASSQIAGGFPDTQYF.